This T cell receptor beta chain was found in a study of cytomegalovirus exposure and HLA in healthy donors (dated by TCRdb to 2017 to 2019). Describing the broader study: According to an earlier analysis of 550 to 750 of the donors, about 180 million T cells yielded 120 million or so unique TCR beta sequences and about 300 Gb of sequence data. Approximately 300 gigabases of sequencing data and tens of millions of unique TCR sequences were included in an early release covering 500 to 750 HLA-typed donors. The genetic ancestry cluster associated with self-reported Caucasian donors included about 81% of the 398 genotyped donors. The aim of the study was to test whether cataloging public T cell receptors could identify signatures of past pathogen exposure. The study used immunosequencing to profile the T cell repertoires of under 700 subjects and linked those repertoires to cytomegalovirus serostatus. Along with the roughly 610-subject first cohort, a separate validation cohort of 120 different subjects was used. High-throughput TCR immunosequencing, statistical association of individual TCRs with disease status, and machine learning were combined to predict cytomegalovirus infection status. A later analysis re-examined previously published TCR beta repertoires from more than 650 donors and added high-resolution HLA genotyping to investigate patterns of TCR occurrence. The later analysis used no new phenotypic data to find candidate immune exposures, relying instead on TCR beta sequences and their occurrence across donors. An earlier analysis of about 620 of the donors applied high-throughput TCR beta sequencing to assess whether each TCR beta V gene segment acted as functional or pseudogenic. Donor age, sex, ethnicity and CMV serostatus were collected together with the repertoire data. A later genetic analysis used genome-wide SNP genotypes for about 65% of the 666 donors, treating that subset as a discovery cohort. Every repertoire in the discovery cohort had been generated on one and the same sequencing platform. HLA typing included class I and class II loci at four-digit resolution. Typing coverage differed by locus: A, B, C, DRB1 and DQB1 were typed in about 620-630 donors, DQA1 in roughly 500, DPA1 in some 570, and DPB1 in 472. Roughly five DR-DQ haplotypes were handled as single units for association and clustering, since linkage in the cohort was strong. Across around 400 genotyped donors of the cohort, an average of approximately 240,000 unique TCR beta nucleotide sequences per donor were sequenced, and roughly a sixth of those sequences were non-productive. The research as a whole found: Most CMV-associated TCR beta chains appeared to be HLA-restricted in a later analysis, and the HLA associations seemed to be driven largely by CMV exposure. Strong co-occurrence of HLA alleles, especially DR and DQ, made assigning TCR associations to individual alleles difficult. The sequencing pipeline was judged likely to have produced a cluster of highly shared sequence variants as a technical artifact. A further reported finding was that TCR beta sequences accurately predicted the HLA-A and HLA-B alleles for most subjects in the first cohort. Only TCR beta chains were sequenced in this cohort, and the absence of alpha or paired-chain data limited detectable features. In an earlier analysis of 587 of the donors, most TCR beta V segments appeared in productive rearrangements about 90% or about 30% of the time, broadly matching IMGT annotations. A later analysis associated roughly 17,000 TCR beta sequences with specific HLA alleles at a false discovery rate of 0.05. In a later analysis, the rate of TCR association differed among HLA loci, with DRB1 alleles having the most associated TCRs and HLA-C alleles having the fewest. In a later analysis, HLA-associated TCR beta chains showed more clonal expansion and lower generation probabilities than non-associated chains that were equally common. Several of the top co-occurrence clusters appeared to be linked to parvovirus B19, influenza, CMV and Epstein-Barr virus, according to a later analysis. In vitro tests confirmed that a few of the cytomegalovirus-associated TCR beta chains recognize cytomegalovirus antigens. V-gene and J-gene trimming of TCR beta chains was associated with a missense DCLRE1C variant in a later genetic analysis, and the association was replicated in an independent cohort. The authors suggested that the approach could potentially be generalized to other disease states and immunological phenotypes. The earlier analysis of some 540 of the donors excluded 15 to 20 rarely observed V segments, including chromosome 9 orphons, because counts were too low. Most TCR sequences were observed very rarely across donors, whereas some public TCRs were present in many individuals. Correlated functional status among segregating V segments might be attributable to linkage disequilibrium, but an unknown experimental factor could not be ruled out. Roughly uniform sequencing depth across donors was assumed in presence/absence analyses, although this assumption may not hold. According to a later genetic analysis, donors in an Asian-associated ancestry cluster had fewer N-insertions in productive TCRs than the roughly 700-donor mean. For the cohort, immune exposure information was limited to CMV serostatus. Some IMGT-functional V segments, including TRBV6-2 and TRBV6-3, could not be distinguished by the 87-base-pair reads and were therefore excluded. In the study, some 180 TCR beta chains were listed as associated with cytomegalovirus. Because HLA typing was missing for some donors at each locus, association tests included only the typed subset. The classifier was reported to diagnose cytomegalovirus status with high specificity and sensitivity in both the original and validation cohorts.

The library was obtained by the immunoSEQ multiplex PCR assay. For the multiplex PCR, a mixture combining 60 forward primers for TCR Vbeta segments and 13 reverse primers for TCR Jbeta segments was used. A multiplex PCR assay on genomic DNA amplified the CDR3 region of rearranged TCR beta genes. The amplified TCR beta libraries were sequenced on the Illumina HiSeq System as 87-base-pair reads. The paper's data handling went like this. Across the 500 to 750 repertoires, a later analysis counted 78 million or so unique TCR beta chains, 9.5 million to 13 million of which were shared by at least two donors. To remove PCR and sequencing errors, raw reads were error-corrected and collapsed into unique sequences using a nearest-neighbor algorithm that merged closely related sequences. Alignment of CDR3 sequences to IMGT reference sequences was used to assign V, D and J gene segments. Each retained sequence needed at least a six-nucleotide match to both a V gene segment and a J gene segment. Rearrangements were classified as productive when the CDR3 lacked stop codons and remained in frame with V and J, and all other rearrangements were classified as non-productive. Following IMGT convention, CDR3 was defined as the stretch from the second conserved V-encoded cysteine up to the conserved J-encoded phenylalanine. In an earlier analysis of 550 to 650 of the donors, sequences lacking an unambiguous match to a single V gene segment were excluded. An earlier analysis of several hundred of the donors called V segments functional above 56.7% productive rearrangements and segregating when the between-donor standard deviation exceeded 5%. To diagnose cytomegalovirus status from the catalog of TCR beta chain sequences, a statistical classification framework was built. In a later analysis, V and J genes were assigned by comparing TCR nucleotide sequences against IMGT/GENE-DB human TR gene sequences. The TCRdist pipeline was used in a later analysis to assign CDR3 sequences and most-parsimonious VDJ recombination scenarios. A later analysis defined each TCR beta chain by its CDR3 amino acid sequence plus V-gene family, and excluded reads lacking a unique V-gene family. To address suspected cross-contamination and a sequencing artifact, a later analysis removed approximately 600 highly shared, low-generation-probability nucleotide sequences. In a later analysis, a clonal expansion index for each public chain was calculated from normalized within-repertoire ranks of inferred template counts. In a later analysis, generation probabilities were computed with a VDJ recombination model fitted to out-of-frame rearrangements, and the resulting probabilities were checked against IGoR. In a later analysis, hypergeometric tests were used to score TCR-TCR, TCR-HLA and TCR-CMV co-occurrence, with a repertoire-size bias correction applied to TCR pairs. False discovery rates were estimated in a later analysis by permuting HLA or CMV assignments 20 times. In a later analysis, co-occurring TCRs were grouped using DBSCAN, with TCRdist sequence similarity added in when clustering inside HLA-allele-positive subsets. Co-occurrence clustering excluded repertoires with fewer than 30,000 or more than 120,000 public chains, plus five with anomalous nucleotide sharing. TCRdb obtained this table from immuneACCESS and retained in-frame rearrangements with V and J assigned. These tables miss some clones; where compared with another copy, unresolved V genes account for less than half of the shortfall, and the remainder is unexplained. The V and J calls and clone size were taken over from that table, and D and trimming were inferred from the DNA. The sample contains some 150,000 clones, roughly 80% of them found a single time. The ten largest account for around 4.5% of the sample.

The table lists this clone with a few counts. What antigen it recognizes has not been identified. There are no base qualities to consult, and no much larger clone falls within one base. The CDR3 holds 13 amino acids from the cysteine to the phenylalanine. CDR3 DNA only is kept here, 39 bases in frame from base 1. From V the trimming removes 4 bases and from J it removes 3 bases, while the gene matches leave 2 bases of the junction unaccounted for. The germline V gene (reference sequence) yields SEHNR for CDR1 and FQNEAQ for CDR2. The cohort was made up of roughly 670 healthy bone marrow donors. Cohort members were all nominally healthy when sampled, although unrecorded immune exposures were likely present. The donor tested CMV seropositive and was one of the 289 seropositive cohort members. A peripheral blood sample was collected from each donor, and TCR beta sequencing was performed on peripheral blood mononuclear cells. The Qiagen DNeasy Blood Extraction Kit was used to extract genomic DNA from the blood cell samples.

Sequencing used PBMCs. This TCR was sampled from a middle-aged man in good health and CMV-seropositive. The chain was built from TRBV7-9 and TRBJ1-1, with 7 bases aligning to TRBD1. The CDR3 region reads CASSYTGDTEAFF. The DNA sequence reads TGTGCCAGCAGCTACACAGGGGACACTGAAGCTTTCTTT.